Sequencing of this TCR beta chain was carried out in a study of T cell responses to AZD1222 COVID-19 vaccine. Overall study context: Pooling covered second doses at about 4 or about 12 weeks. General observations from the study: Only after the peak T cell response were repertoires sampled. An increase in Spike-specific TCR breadth and depth was observed after two AZD1222 doses. The donor group comprised mostly white British people and more females; the analysis possibly underestimated clonal diversity.

In regard to this clone: Its antigen is not identified.

Repertoires were generated with immunoSEQ multiplex PCR, while TCRdb's copy carries only in-frame clones and drops some. The repertoire holds approximately 100,000 clones, with 80% to 90% as singletons. The CDR3 length is 13 residues. The ends were cut back, 7 bases at V and 7 bases at J, with 16 bases in the middle. CDR1 and CDR2 from the germline V gene are MNHEY and SVGAGI. This specimen consisted of peripheral blood, obtained on day 0 of AZD1222 vaccination. The clonotype originates from an adult in good health. The chain recombines TRBV6-5 with TRBJ1-1; D may be TRBD1 (6 bases). CDR3 in amino acids: CASTQQGRSEAFF. The CDR3 DNA sequence: TGTGCCAGCACCCAACAGGGTCGGAGTGAAGCTTTCTTT.